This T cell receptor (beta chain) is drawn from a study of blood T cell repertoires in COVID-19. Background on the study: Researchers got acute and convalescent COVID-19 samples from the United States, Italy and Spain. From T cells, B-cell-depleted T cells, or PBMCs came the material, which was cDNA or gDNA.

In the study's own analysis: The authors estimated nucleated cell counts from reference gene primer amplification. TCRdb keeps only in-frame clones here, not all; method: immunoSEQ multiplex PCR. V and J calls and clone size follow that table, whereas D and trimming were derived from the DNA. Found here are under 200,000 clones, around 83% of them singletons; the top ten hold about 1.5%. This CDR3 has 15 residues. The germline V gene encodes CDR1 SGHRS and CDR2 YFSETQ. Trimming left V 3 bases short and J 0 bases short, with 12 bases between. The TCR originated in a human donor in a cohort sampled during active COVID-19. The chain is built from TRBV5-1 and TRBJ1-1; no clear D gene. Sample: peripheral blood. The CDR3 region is CASSSSRNMNTEAFF. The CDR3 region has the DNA TGCGCCAGCAGCTCTTCCAGAAACATGAACACTGAAGCTTTCTTT.